The rows below give T cell receptor beta chains drawn from one sample of a study of blood T cell repertoires in COVID-19. Generated by immunoSEQ multiplex PCR, the TCRdb table keeps only in-frame clones and is missing some. The sample holds more than 95,000 clones, 85% seen once. Sequences were obtained from peripheral blood. Receptor source: a man of 80 years or more with active or convalescent COVID-19. The CDR3 runs from the conserved cysteine through the conserved F or W. The order of the fields is D gene, V gene, clone size, J gene, CDR3 protein, CDR3 DNA. A D gene is named only where the DNA matches it firmly. Size tells how often a clone was seen (once, few, many) or the class of an expanded clone, and some rows leave it out.

d_call: TRBD1
v_call: TRBV29-1
clone_size: NA
j_call: TRBJ1-1
cdr3_aa: CSVQGQAANTEAFF
cdr3_nt: TGCAGCGTTCAAGGACAGGCGGCGAACACTGAAGCTTTCTTT

d_call: TRBD2
v_call: TRBV11-2
clone_size: NA
j_call: TRBJ2-2
cdr3_aa: CASSRDGLGGELFF
cdr3_nt: TGTGCCAGCAGCCGTGACGGACTAGGCGGGGAGCTGTTTTTT

d_call: NA
v_call: TRBV5-8
clone_size: NA
j_call: TRBJ1-2
cdr3_aa: CASSLQDNYGYTF
cdr3_nt: TGTGCCAGCAGCTTACAGGATAACTATGGCTACACCTTC

d_call: NA
v_call: TRBV6-6
clone_size: NA
j_call: TRBJ2-7
cdr3_aa: CASTLLGGNYEQYF
cdr3_nt: TGTGCCAGCACTTTACTAGGGGGTAACTACGAGCAGTACTTC

d_call: NA
v_call: TRBV7-2
clone_size: once
j_call: TRBJ1-3
cdr3_aa: CASSLIGTGSGNTIYF
cdr3_nt: TGTGCCAGCAGCTTAATAGGAACAGGCTCTGGAAACACCATATATTTT

d_call: TRBD1
v_call: TRBV7-2
clone_size: NA
j_call: TRBJ2-7
cdr3_aa: CASGRDRVTYEQYF
cdr3_nt: TGTGCCAGCGGCCGGGACAGGGTAACCTACGAGCAGTACTTC

d_call: NA
v_call: TRBV24-1
clone_size: NA
j_call: TRBJ2-5
cdr3_aa: CATSDGAAGLETQYF
cdr3_nt: TGTGCCACCAGTGATGGGGCGGCAGGGCTAGAGACCCAGTACTTC

d_call: NA
v_call: TRBV29-1
clone_size: many
j_call: TRBJ2-7
cdr3_aa: CSVRTGYEQYF
cdr3_nt: TGCAGCGTACGGACTGGCTACGAGCAGTACTTC

d_call: TRBD1
v_call: TRBV6-5
clone_size: NA
j_call: TRBJ1-5
cdr3_aa: CASSYSSRGDQPQHF
cdr3_nt: TGTGCCAGCAGTTACTCTTCCAGGGGGGATCAGCCCCAGCATTTT

d_call: NA
v_call: TRBV5-8
clone_size: NA
j_call: TRBJ1-2
cdr3_aa: CASSPLKDSIGYTF
cdr3_nt: TGTGCCAGCAGCCCCCTAAAGGACTCTATTGGCTACACCTTC

d_call: NA
v_call: TRBV28
clone_size: NA
j_call: TRBJ1-5
cdr3_aa: CASSPTGYSNQPQHF
cdr3_nt: TGTGCCAGCAGTCCCACAGGGTATAGCAATCAGCCCCAGCATTTT

d_call: TRBD1
v_call: TRBV27
clone_size: NA
j_call: TRBJ2-4
cdr3_aa: CASSPTGQGWDIQYF
cdr3_nt: TGTGCCAGCAGTCCGACGGGACAGGGGTGGGACATTCAGTACTTC

d_call: TRBD1
v_call: TRBV2
clone_size: NA
j_call: TRBJ2-2
cdr3_aa: CASRSQGFKTGELFF
cdr3_nt: TGTGCCAGCAGATCACAGGGGTTCAAGACCGGGGAGCTGTTTTTT

d_call: NA
v_call: TRBV7-9
clone_size: NA
j_call: TRBJ1-3
cdr3_aa: CASSLGWTAGSGNTIYF
cdr3_nt: TGTGCCAGCAGCTTAGGGTGGACAGCCGGCTCTGGAAACACCATATATTTT

d_call: NA
v_call: TRBV11-3
clone_size: once
j_call: TRBJ2-1
cdr3_aa: CASSLRAGNFDEQFF
cdr3_nt: TGTGCCAGCAGCTTAAGGGCAGGGAATTTCGATGAGCAGTTCTTC

d_call: TRBD1
v_call: TRBV6-5
clone_size: NA
j_call: TRBJ1-2
cdr3_aa: CASRGQGDYGYTF
cdr3_nt: TGTGCCAGCAGGGGACAGGGGGACTATGGCTACACCTTC

d_call: NA
v_call: TRBV7-2
clone_size: NA
j_call: TRBJ1-1
cdr3_aa: CASSFTGNTEAFF
cdr3_nt: TGTGCCAGCAGCTTTACAGGTAACACTGAAGCTTTCTTT

d_call: TRBD1
v_call: TRBV7-2
clone_size: NA
j_call: TRBJ1-6
cdr3_aa: CASSSGGTGGNSPLHF
cdr3_nt: TGTGCCAGCAGCTCCGGAGGGACAGGCGGTAATTCACCCCTCCACTTT

d_call: NA
v_call: TRBV6-5
clone_size: NA
j_call: TRBJ1-5
cdr3_aa: CASSYGPVGQPQHF
cdr3_nt: TGTGCCAGCAGTTATGGTCCAGTCGGGCAGCCCCAGCATTTT

d_call: TRBD2
v_call: TRBV5-4
clone_size: NA
j_call: TRBJ2-1
cdr3_aa: CASRSGTSGGDEQFF
cdr3_nt: TGTGCCAGCAGGTCTGGGACTAGCGGGGGCGATGAGCAGTTCTTC

d_call: TRBD1
v_call: TRBV30
clone_size: NA
j_call: TRBJ1-4
cdr3_aa: CAWSEGAANEKLFF
cdr3_nt: TGTGCCTGGAGTGAGGGGGCGGCTAATGAAAAACTGTTTTTT

d_call: NA
v_call: TRBV18
clone_size: NA
j_call: TRBJ1-1
cdr3_aa: CASSPSGTTNTEAFF
cdr3_nt: TGTGCCAGCTCACCCTCCGGGACAACGAACACTGAAGCTTTCTTT

d_call: TRBD1
v_call: TRBV7-2
clone_size: NA
j_call: TRBJ1-6
cdr3_aa: CASRFSTGGNSPLHF
cdr3_nt: TGTGCCAGCAGGTTTTCGACAGGGGGTAATTCACCCCTCCACTTT

d_call: NA
v_call: TRBV10-2
clone_size: NA
j_call: TRBJ2-2
cdr3_aa: CASRVAEDTGELFF
cdr3_nt: TGCGCCAGCAGGGTAGCGGAAGACACCGGGGAGCTGTTTTTT

d_call: NA
v_call: TRBV7-9
clone_size: NA
j_call: TRBJ1-5
cdr3_aa: CASRDDRSNQPQHF
cdr3_nt: TGTGCCAGCAGAGATGACAGGAGCAATCAGCCCCAGCATTTT

d_call: NA
v_call: TRBV4-3
clone_size: NA
j_call: TRBJ2-5
cdr3_aa: CASSPGVRGGEETQYF
cdr3_nt: TGCGCCAGCAGCCCCGGTGTGAGGGGGGGAGAGGAGACCCAGTACTTC

d_call: NA
v_call: TRBV19
clone_size: NA
j_call: TRBJ2-5
cdr3_aa: CASSQLAGETQYF
cdr3_nt: TGTGCCAGTAGTCAACTAGCTGGAGAGACCCAGTACTTC

d_call: NA
v_call: TRBV27
clone_size: NA
j_call: TRBJ1-2
cdr3_aa: CASSSSGERGAYYGYTF
cdr3_nt: TGTGCCAGCAGTTCCTCGGGGGAGAGGGGCGCGTATTATGGCTACACCTTC

d_call: TRBD1
v_call: TRBV18
clone_size: once
j_call: TRBJ1-5
cdr3_aa: CASSPQWQGAYQPQHF
cdr3_nt: TGTGCCAGCTCACCACAGTGGCAGGGGGCATATCAGCCCCAGCATTTT

d_call: TRBD2
v_call: TRBV9
clone_size: NA
j_call: TRBJ2-7
cdr3_aa: CASSAPSGSREQYF
cdr3_nt: TGTGCCAGCAGCGCACCTAGCGGGAGTCGCGAGCAGTACTTC

d_call: TRBD2
v_call: TRBV29-1
clone_size: NA
j_call: TRBJ2-7
cdr3_aa: CSVGTSGISYEQYF
cdr3_nt: TGCAGCGTGGGGACTAGCGGGATCTCGTACGAGCAGTACTTC

d_call: TRBD1
v_call: TRBV6-5
clone_size: few
j_call: TRBJ1-1
cdr3_aa: CASSWDRADTEAFF
cdr3_nt: TGTGCCAGCAGTTGGGACAGGGCAGACACTGAAGCTTTCTTT

d_call: TRBD2
v_call: TRBV3-1/TRBV3-2
clone_size: once
j_call: TRBJ2-3
cdr3_aa: CASSQGPYLFAGGGTDTQYF
cdr3_nt: TGTGCCAGCAGCCAGGGCCCCTACCTGTTTGCGGGGGGGGGCACAGATACGCAGTATTTT

d_call: TRBD1
v_call: TRBV6-5
clone_size: NA
j_call: TRBJ1-5
cdr3_aa: CASRTPTGGNQPQHF
cdr3_nt: TGTGCCAGCAGAACTCCGACAGGGGGCAATCAGCCCCAGCATTTT

d_call: NA
v_call: TRBV15
clone_size: once
j_call: TRBJ1-2
cdr3_aa: CATSRGTVYGYTF
cdr3_nt: TGTGCCACCAGCAGGGGCACGGTCTATGGCTACACCTTC

d_call: TRBD2
v_call: TRBV30
clone_size: NA
j_call: TRBJ2-1
cdr3_aa: CAWSVGSGTYNEQFF
cdr3_nt: TGTGCCTGGAGTGTAGGAAGCGGGACCTACAATGAGCAGTTCTTC

d_call: NA
v_call: TRBV6-5
clone_size: NA
j_call: TRBJ1-2
cdr3_aa: CASSYSTGEAGYTF
cdr3_nt: TGTGCCAGCAGTTACTCAACCGGGGAGGCTGGCTACACCTTC

d_call: TRBD2
v_call: TRBV9
clone_size: NA
j_call: TRBJ2-2
cdr3_aa: CASSPRGAGANTGELFF
cdr3_nt: TGTGCCAGCAGCCCCCGGGGAGCGGGAGCGAACACCGGGGAGCTGTTTTTT

d_call: TRBD1
v_call: TRBV7-6
clone_size: NA
j_call: TRBJ2-1
cdr3_aa: CASSSGTGEVVKQFF
cdr3_nt: TGTGCCAGCAGCTCCGGGACAGGGGAGGTAGTGAAGCAGTTCTTC

d_call: NA
v_call: TRBV5-5
clone_size: NA
j_call: TRBJ2-3
cdr3_aa: CASIREILTDTQYF
cdr3_nt: TGTGCCAGCATACGGGAAATTTTAACAGATACGCAGTATTTT

d_call: NA
v_call: TRBV5-1
clone_size: NA
j_call: TRBJ1-1
cdr3_aa: CASSLAAVWTEAFF
cdr3_nt: TGCGCCAGCAGCTTGGCGGCGGTGTGGACTGAAGCTTTCTTT

d_call: NA
v_call: TRBV12-3/TRBV12-4
clone_size: NA
j_call: TRBJ2-2
cdr3_aa: CAGRDKNGGELFF
cdr3_nt: TGTGCCGGCAGGGACAAAAACGGGGGGGAGCTGTTTTTT

d_call: NA
v_call: TRBV6-5
clone_size: NA
j_call: TRBJ1-2
cdr3_aa: CASRGPLVSYTF
cdr3_nt: TGTGCCAGCCGCGGCCCGCTTGTGAGCTACACCTTC

d_call: TRBD2
v_call: TRBV9
clone_size: NA
j_call: TRBJ2-2
cdr3_aa: CASRGGWANTGELFF
cdr3_nt: TGTGCCAGCCGGGGGGGTTGGGCGAACACCGGGGAGCTGTTTTTT

d_call: NA
v_call: TRBV19
clone_size: NA
j_call: TRBJ1-4
cdr3_aa: CASTPSRNEKLFF
cdr3_nt: TGTGCCAGTACCCCGAGCCGAAATGAAAAACTGTTTTTT